The next 5 T cell receptor beta chains were all read from a single sample in a study of blood T cell repertoires in COVID-19. Profiling relied on immunoSEQ multiplex PCR, and the TCRdb table lists in-frame clones only, not all of them. Of around 15,000 clones listed, more than 70% are singletons. Sequenced sample: peripheral blood. The receptor set was obtained from a human donor in a cohort sampled during active COVID-19.

CDR3 in DNA: TGTGCCAGCAGTCGCGTCTATTTGGGCGAGCAGTTCTTC. Its translation: CASSRVYLGEQFF. V and J are TRBV28 and TRBJ2-1, with D uncertain. V dropped 5 bases and J dropped 10 bases, with 15 bases sitting between them. The germline gives CDR1 MDHEN, CDR2 SYDVKM. The CDR3 spans 13 residues.

This clone came up once. The chain couples TRBV5-1 to TRBJ2-3; 13 bases are a match to TRBD2. J lost 4 bases, V lost 0 bases, and 8 bases had no gene match. Germline assignment: CDR1 SGHRS and CDR2 YFSETQ. There are 18 residues in the CDR3. Here the CDR3 reads CASSLVRTSGRGSDTQYF. Here the CDR3 DNA reads TGCGCCAGCAGCTTGGTACGGACTAGCGGGAGAGGATCAGATACGCAGTATTTT.

The chain has TRBV4-1 and TRBJ2-7; TRBD2 aligns across 7 bases. Germline V gene data show CDR1 as MGHRA and CDR2 as YSYEKL. Germline trimming cut 6 bases from V and 3 bases from J; bases unmatched to any gene: 5. The CDR3 contains 13 residues. CDR3 loop: CASSALANYEQYF. CDR3 nucleotide sequence: TGCGCCAGCAGTGCACTAGCGAACTACGAGCAGTACTTC.

V is TRBV5-1 and J is TRBJ2-3; a possible D gene is TRBD1 (6 bases). Trimming left V 0 bases short and J 4 bases short, with 9 bases between. This CDR3 region has 14 residues. Germline loops: CDR1 SGHRS, CDR2 YFSETQ. The CDR3 reads CASSLEGGADTQYF. CDR3 coding DNA: TGCGCCAGCAGCTTGGAAGGGGGAGCAGATACGCAGTATTTT.

The V gene is TRBV7-9, the J gene TRBJ2-2; the match to TRBD1 covers 10 bases. The V gene's germline CDR1 is SEHNR and CDR2 FQNEAQ (reference sequence). V shed 1 base, J shed 7 bases, and the junction held 9 bases outside the gene matches. The CDR3 loop spans 17 amino acids. CDR3 residues: CASSLGLLGQGIGELFF. The CDR3 DNA follows: TGTGCCAGCAGCTTAGGGCTCCTGGGACAGGGGATCGGGGAGCTGTTTTTT. Variable domain in full (rest from reference TRBV7-9 and TRBJ2-2): DTGVSQNPRHKITKRGQNVTFRCDPISEHNRLYWYRQTLGQGPEFLTYFQNEAQLEKSRLLSDRFSAERPKGSFSTLEIQRTEQGDSAMYLCASSLGLLGQGIGELFFGEGSRLTVL.